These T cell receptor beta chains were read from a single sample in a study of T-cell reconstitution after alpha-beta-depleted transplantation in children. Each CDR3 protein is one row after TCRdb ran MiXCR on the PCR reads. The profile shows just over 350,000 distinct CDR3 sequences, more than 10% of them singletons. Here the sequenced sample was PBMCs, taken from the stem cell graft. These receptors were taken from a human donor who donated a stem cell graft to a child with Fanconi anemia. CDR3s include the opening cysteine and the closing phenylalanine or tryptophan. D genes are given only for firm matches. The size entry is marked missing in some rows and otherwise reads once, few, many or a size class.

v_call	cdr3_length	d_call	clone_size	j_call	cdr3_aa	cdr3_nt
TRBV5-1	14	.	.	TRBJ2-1	CASSPPGVYNEQFF	TGCGCCAGCAGCCCGCCGGGGGTCTACAATGAGCAGTTCTTC
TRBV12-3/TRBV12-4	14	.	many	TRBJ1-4	CASRPGRGFEKLFF	TGTGCCAGCAGACCAGGGAGGGGGTTTGAAAAACTGTTTTTT
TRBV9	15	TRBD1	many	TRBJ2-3	CASSAWDSRTDTQYF	TGTGCCAGCAGCGCCTGGGACAGTCGCACAGATACGCAGTATTTT
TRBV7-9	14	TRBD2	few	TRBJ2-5	CASSWTSGGPTQYF	TGTGCCAGCAGTTGGACTAGCGGGGGTCCGACCCAGTACTTC
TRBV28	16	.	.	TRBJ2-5	CASSLLMGRGQETQYF	TGTGCCAGCAGTTTACTAATGGGTCGGGGCCAAGAGACCCAGTACTTC
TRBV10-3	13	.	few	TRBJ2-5	CAAESGGGETQYF	TGTGCCGCAGAGTCGGGGGGCGGGGAGACCCAGTACTTC
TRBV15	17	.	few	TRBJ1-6	CATSPRGGVSYNSPLHF	TGTGCCACCAGCCCCCGAGGCGGGGTCTCCTATAATTCACCCCTCCACTTT
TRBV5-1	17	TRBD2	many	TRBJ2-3	CASSLDPSGGGTDTQYF	TGCGCCAGCAGCTTGGACCCAAGCGGGGGAGGCACAGATACGCAGTATTTT
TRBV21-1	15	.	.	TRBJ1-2	CASRPTASDSYGYTF	TGTGCCAGCAGGCCCACAGCTTCCGACTCCTATGGCTACACCTTC
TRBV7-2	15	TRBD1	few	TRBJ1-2	CASSLRGGAGLGYTF	TGTGCCAGCAGCTTACGAGGGGGCGCCGGGCTGGGCTACACCTTC
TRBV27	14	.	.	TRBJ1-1	CASSPIGPGAEAFF	TGTGCCAGCAGTCCCATAGGTCCGGGAGCTGAAGCTTTCTTT
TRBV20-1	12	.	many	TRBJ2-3	CSARDPGDTQYF	TGCAGTGCTAGAGACCCAGGGGATACGCAGTATTTT
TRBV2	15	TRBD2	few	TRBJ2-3	CASRERGGVTDTQYF	TGTGCCAGCAGAGAGCGGGGGGGCGTAACAGATACGCAGTATTTT
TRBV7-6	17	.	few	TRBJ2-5	CASSLMPAIPLQETQYF	TGTGCCAGCAGCTTAATGCCCGCTATCCCGCTGCAAGAGACCCAGTACTTC
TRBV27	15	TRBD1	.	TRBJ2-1	CASSLRDRRYNEQFF	TGTGCCAGCAGTTTACGGGACAGGAGGTACAATGAGCAGTTCTTC
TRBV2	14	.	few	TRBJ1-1	CASSEASVLAEAFF	TGTGCCAGCAGTGAGGCGTCTGTCTTAGCTGAAGCTTTCTTT
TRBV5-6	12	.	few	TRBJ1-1	CASSLPVGEAFF	TGTGCCAGCAGCTTGCCGGTAGGTGAAGCTTTCTTT
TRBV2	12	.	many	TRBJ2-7	CASSRTAYEQYF	TGTGCCAGCTCCCGGACAGCTTACGAGCAGTACTTC
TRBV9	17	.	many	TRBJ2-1	CASSGERQPSSYNEQFF	TGTGCCAGCAGCGGCGAGAGACAGCCGAGCTCCTACAATGAGCAGTTCTTC
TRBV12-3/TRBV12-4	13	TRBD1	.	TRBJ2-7	CASNIQGAYEQYF	TGTGCCAGCAATATACAGGGGGCCTACGAGCAGTACTTC
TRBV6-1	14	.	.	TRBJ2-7	CASTYTQDGYEQYF	TGTGCCAGCACCTATACCCAGGACGGCTACGAGCAGTACTTC
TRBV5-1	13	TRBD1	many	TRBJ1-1	CASSTGQGTEAFF	TGCGCCAGCAGCACTGGACAGGGCACTGAAGCTTTCTTT
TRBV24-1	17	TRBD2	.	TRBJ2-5	CATSDSSNGGGQETQYF	TGTGCCACCAGTGATTCAAGCAATGGGGGGGGCCAAGAGACCCAGTACTTC